The 10 T cell receptor beta chains below all came from one sample that was sequenced in a study of cytomegalovirus exposure and HLA in healthy donors. The protocol was immunoSEQ multiplex PCR, while the TCRdb copy is restricted to in-frame clones and leaves out a portion. Of about 350,000 clones in the sample, roughly 87% were seen once. Input material: PBMCs. Receptors originate from a woman in her 30s in good health and CMV-seropositive.

This clone turned up a few times. The chain carries TRBV7-6 and TRBJ1-5; 9 nucleotides agree with TRBD1. Trimming cost V 2 bases and J 6 bases; bases outside gene matches: 5. The CDR3 runs to 15 residues. Germline loops: CDR1 SGHVS, CDR2 FNYEAQ. The CDR3 DNA reads TGTGCCAGCAGCTTATGGACAGGGGCCAGTCAGCCCCAGCATTTT. This translates into CASSLWTGASQPQHF.

V gene TRBV7-3 combines with J gene TRBJ1-1; TRBD1 might be the D (6 bases). The CDR3 has 14 residues. The germline V gene has CDR1 SGHTA and CDR2 FQGTGA. V shed 0 bases and J shed 7 bases, with 12 bases lying between them. The chain's CDR3 is CASSLTPGANEAFF. For the CDR3, the DNA is TGTGCCAGCAGCTTAACGCCAGGGGCAAATGAAGCTTTCTTT.

The chain combines TRBV15 with TRBJ2-6; maybe TRBD2 (6 bases). The CDR3 loop spans 17 amino acids. Germline loops: CDR1 LNHNV, CDR2 YYDKDF (reference sequence). Deletions cut 1 base from V and 0 bases from J, with 10 bases between. CDR3 amino acids: CATSRVSGVSGANVLTF. The CDR3 DNA follows: TGTGCCACCAGCAGAGTGTCGGGAGTCTCTGGGGCCAACGTCCTGACTTTC. Filled out from reference TRBV15 and TRBJ2-6, the complete variable domain reads DAMVIQNPRYQVTQFGKPVTLSCSQTLNHNVMYWYQQKSSQAPKLLFHYYDKDFNNEADTPDNFQSRRPNTSFCFLDIRSPGLGDTAMYLCATSRVSGVSGANVLTFGAGSRLTVL.

The chain combines TRBV6-5 with TRBJ2-7, with a possible D match to TRBD1 (5 bases). This CDR3 spans 14 amino acids. Germline CDR1 MNHEY, CDR2 SVGAGI. Between the trimmed V and J ends, which lost 5 bases and 0 bases, there was a span of 11 bases. The CDR3 loop reads CASSPRQFSYEQYF. The CDR3 nucleotides read TGTGCCAGCAGTCCTAGACAGTTCTCCTACGAGCAGTACTTC.

The CDR3 region is CASRVVGVSSYEQYF. The CDR3 coding sequence is TGTGCCAGCAGAGTCGTGGGGGTAAGCTCCTACGAGCAGTACTTC. The chain links TRBV6-1 to TRBJ2-7, with D tentatively TRBD1 or TRBD2 (5 bases each). Germline V CDR1 and CDR2: MNHNS, SASEGT. Deletions cut 6 bases from V and 0 bases from J, with 15 bases between. This CDR3 is built from 15 residues.

This rearrangement joins TRBV30 to TRBJ2-5; 8 nucleotides line up with TRBD1. Losses at the gene ends were 0 bases for V and 5 bases for J; bases not matched to a gene: 5. The length of the CDR3 is 14 residues. Germline values: CDR1 GTSNPN, CDR2 SVGIG (reference sequence). CDR3 sequence: CAWSVQGAEETQYF. The CDR3 region has the DNA TGTGCCTGGAGTGTCCAGGGGGCTGAGGAGACCCAGTACTTC.

The rearrangement links TRBV4-1 to TRBJ2-1, with D tentatively TRBD2 (5 bases). V was shortened by 1 base and J by 2 bases, with 9 bases between the two germline ends. CDR1 is MGHRA and CDR2 is YSYEKL in the germline V gene. The CDR3 runs 15 residues. CDR3 sequence (DNA): TGCGCCAGCAGCCAAGTACCCGGGGCCTACAATGAGCAGTTCTTC. This sequence encodes CASSQVPGAYNEQFF.

The DNA for the CDR3 is TGTGCCAGCTCACCACCGTTCCTAGCGGGAGATGAGACCCAGTACTTC. This translates into CASSPPFLAGDETQYF. The chain has TRBV18 and TRBJ2-5, with 10 bases aligning to TRBD2. In germline, CDR1 is KGHSH, CDR2 LQKENI. The CDR3 has 16 residues. Germline trimming cut 0 bases from V and 5 bases from J; bases unmatched to any gene: 6.

V is TRBV7-3 and J is TRBJ1-1, with D perhaps matching TRBD1 (5 bases). The CDR3 consists of 12 residues. Germline V gene sequence: CDR1 SGHTA, CDR2 FQGTGA. V was shortened by 6 bases and J by 8 bases, with 13 bases between the two germline ends. The CDR3 loop reads CASRAQWTEAFF. The CDR3 DNA is TGTGCCAGCAGGGCCCAGTGGACAGAAGCTTTCTTT.

About this clone itself: Other DNA sequences in the sample encode the same CDR3. The CDR3 spells CASSFERYNEQFF. CDR3 nucleotide sequence: TGTGCCAGCAGTTTCGAGAGATACAATGAGCAGTTCTTC. This rearrangement joins TRBV27 to TRBJ2-1; D gene unclear. V was cut by 3 bases and J by 4 bases, with 7 bases left in between. The CDR3 has 13 residues. Germline assignment: CDR1 MNHEY and CDR2 SMNVEV (reference sequence).